These 27 T cell receptor beta chains share one sample of origin, sequenced in a study of glioma-infiltrating T cells after dendritic cell vaccination. Method: immunoSEQ multiplex PCR; TCRdb's copy keeps in-frame clones and lacks some. This table holds tens of thousands of clones, roughly 84% found once. The input for sequencing was blood, taken before dendritic cell vaccination. These receptor sequences come from a human donor with glioblastoma.

V and J are TRBV29-1 and TRBJ2-1, with D possibly matching TRBD2 (6 bases). The length of the CDR3 is 12 residues. Germline CDR1 SQVTM, CDR2 ANQGSEA. Trimming removed 1 base from V and 6 bases from J, with 7 bases in between. DNA of the CDR3: TGCAGCGTTGAAGGAGCGGGCAATGAGCAGTTCTTC. Its protein product is CSVEGAGNEQFF.

The chain recombines TRBV7-3 with TRBJ2-2; TRBD1 might be the D (6 bases). Germline V gene data show CDR1 as SGHTA and CDR2 as FQGTGA. The CDR3 is 13 amino acids. The V end lost 8 bases, the J end lost 7 bases, and 14 bases lay between the germline ends. Here the CDR3 reads CASGSGAGGELFF. CDR3 sequence (DNA): TGTGCCAGCGGCTCAGGGGCGGGCGGGGAGCTGTTTTTT.

The genes are TRBV5-6 and TRBJ2-3; the match to TRBD2 covers 11 bases. CDR3 length equals 16 residues. CDR1 is SGHDT, CDR2 YYEEEE, per germline. V gave up 0 bases and J gave up 5 bases; unmatched junction bases: 5. The CDR3 here is CASSLAGLAVRDTQYF. For the CDR3, the DNA is TGTGCCAGCAGCTTGGCGGGACTAGCGGTCCGAGATACGCAGTATTTT.

V usage is TRBV2 and J usage is TRBJ1-2; D unresolved. Trimming stripped 6 bases from V and 8 bases from J, with 16 bases between. The germline gives CDR1 SNHLY, CDR2 FYNNEI. This CDR3 is built from 13 residues. The CDR3 nucleotides are TGTGCCAGCAGGTTTCGGGAGGATTCAGGCTACACCTTC. It specifies CASRFREDSGYTF. Using reference TRBV2 and TRBJ1-2 for the parts outside the CDR3, the full variable domain is EPEVTQTPSHQVTQMGQEVILRCVPISNHLYFYWYRQILGQKVEFLVSFYNNEISEKSEIFDDQFSVERPDGSNFTLKIRSTKLEDSAMYFCASRFREDSGYTFGSGTRLTVV.

CDR3 amino acids: CASSSVGGQGWMGNQPQHF. CDR3 DNA sequence: TGTGCCAGCAGTTCAGTCGGGGGACAGGGGTGGATGGGCAATCAGCCCCAGCATTTT. V usage is TRBV28 and J usage is TRBJ1-5, with 10 positions matching TRBD1. The CDR3 sequence is 19 residues long. V lost 4 bases and J lost 2; bases outside the gene matches: 14. Germline V lookup: CDR1 MDHEN, CDR2 SYDVKM.

This chain connects TRBV15 to TRBJ2-7, with 8 positions matching TRBD1. V was pared by 1 base and J by 0 bases, with 2 bases of the junction left unmatched. Germline CDR1 and CDR2: LNHNV and YYDKDF (reference sequence). The CDR3 spans 15 residues. The chain's CDR3 is CATSRGTGSSYEQYF. The DNA of the CDR3 is TGTGCCACCAGCAGAGGGACAGGGAGCTCCTACGAGCAGTACTTC.

J is TRBJ2-1 and V is TRBV6-6; a possible D gene is TRBD2 (6 bases). The ends were cut back, 2 bases at V and 1 base at J, with 9 bases in the middle. Germline CDR1 is MNHNY and CDR2 is SVGAGI (reference sequence). CDR3 length: 15 amino acids. This chain's CDR3 is CASSYEGGSYNEQFF. CDR3 nucleotides: TGTGCCAGCAGTTACGAGGGAGGATCCTACAATGAGCAGTTCTTC.

The rearrangement uses TRBV29-1 and TRBJ1-2; TRBD1 aligns across 7 bases. The CDR3 sequence is 15 residues long. Germline assignment: CDR1 SQVTM and CDR2 ANQGSEA. The V segment lost 4 bases and the J segment 4 bases; nucleotides outside the gene matches: 12. Written as DNA, the CDR3 is TGCAGCGTTGGAGGGGCGAAGGGGGCTCTCTATGGCTACACCTTC. Its protein is CSVGGAKGALYGYTF.

The chain couples TRBV7-3 to TRBJ2-7; weak D call: TRBD1 (6 bases). Trimming shortened V by 5 bases and J by 2 bases, and 13 bases separated the two germline ends. In germline, CDR1 is SGHTA, CDR2 FQGTGA. The CDR3 has 14 amino acids. CDR3 nucleotide sequence: TGTGCCAGCAGCCTGTTGGGACAAACCTACGAGCAGTACTTC. Its translation is CASSLLGQTYEQYF.

The gene calls are TRBV6-5 and TRBJ1-2, with D maybe TRBD1 (6 bases). Deletions cut 2 bases from V and 0 bases from J, with 10 bases between. From germline, CDR1 is MNHEY and CDR2 SVGAGI. CDR3 length: 15 amino acids. CDR3 nucleotides: TGTGCCAGCAGTTACACCGGGGACACTAACTATGGCTACACCTTC. It translates to CASSYTGDTNYGYTF.

This clone has only one observation. V gene TRBV4-1 combines with J gene TRBJ2-1; D may be TRBD1 (5 bases). This CDR3 region has 16 residues. Germline loops: CDR1 MGHRA, CDR2 YSYEKL. Trimming left V 1 base short and J 8 bases short, with 18 bases between. CDR3 nucleotides: TGCGCCAGCAGCCAAGTATCTAGGGGTGGTCTGGATGAGCAGTTCTTC. Translation gives CASSQVSRGGLDEQFF.

The chain uses TRBV7-6 and TRBJ2-3; 10 bases are a match to TRBD2. V gave up 3 bases and J gave up 2 bases; unmatched junction bases: 14. CDR3 length equals 19 residues. CDR1 and CDR2 (germline): SGHVS, FNYEAQ. CDR3 in DNA: TGTGCCAGCAGCTTCAACCCCGGACTAGCGGAGGGGATCACAGATACGCAGTATTTT. Its translation: CASSFNPGLAEGITDTQYF.

V gene TRBV11-3 combines with J gene TRBJ2-2; possible D gene TRBD2, 5 bases. The CDR3 extends over 15 amino acids. V lost 6 bases and J lost 1, with 12 bases in between. The germline gives CDR1 SGHNT, CDR2 YENEEA. The CDR3: CASRSGVVNTGELFF. DNA of the CDR3: TGTGCCAGCAGGTCCGGGGTGGTGAACACCGGGGAGCTGTTTTTT.

V usage is TRBV28 and J usage is TRBJ1-2; D ambiguous. Looked up from germline, CDR1 is MDHEN and CDR2 is SYDVKM. This CDR3 is 13 amino acids long. V dropped 7 bases and J dropped 2 bases, with 11 bases sitting between them. In DNA form, the CDR3 reads TGTGCCAGCACCCTGACACGCAACTATGGCTACACCTTC. It codes for CASTLTRNYGYTF.

The chain joins TRBV11-1 to TRBJ2-1, with 9 nucleotides matching TRBD1. CDR3 length: 16 amino acids. J was trimmed by 9 bases and V by 5 bases; bases with no gene match: 14. The germline V gene has CDR1 SGHAT and CDR2 FQDESV (reference sequence). CDR3 in amino acids: CASSVNGQGIGSEQFF. In DNA form, the CDR3 reads TGTGCCAGCAGCGTAAATGGACAGGGGATCGGGAGTGAGCAGTTCTTC.

The rearrangement links TRBV19 to TRBJ1-4; 9 bases agree with TRBD1. V gave up 7 bases and J gave up 8 bases; unmatched junction bases: 8. In germline, CDR1 is LNHDA, CDR2 SQIVND (reference sequence). The CDR3 extends over 14 amino acids. CDR3 sequence reads: CASNWGTGIEKLFF. In DNA form, the CDR3 reads TGTGCCAGTAATTGGGGGACAGGGATAGAAAAACTGTTTTTT.

The chain recombines TRBV27 with TRBJ1-4; 8 positions match TRBD1. Germline lookup yields CDR1 MNHEY and CDR2 SMNVEV (reference sequence). The CDR3 extends over 14 amino acids. V lost 6 bases and J lost 7; bases outside the gene matches: 7. The DNA for the CDR3 is TGTGCCAGCAGCGACAGGGGTTTAAGTGAAAAACTGTTTTTT. It yields the protein CASSDRGLSEKLFF.

The chain employs TRBV7-3 and TRBJ1-1, with D maybe TRBD1 (6 bases). Trimming pared 4 bases from V and 2 bases from J, leaving 8 bases between. Germline-derived CDR1 and CDR2 are SGHTA and FQGTGA. The length of the CDR3 is 13 residues. CDR3 nucleotide sequence: TGTGCCAGCAGCTCACAGGGTAACACTGAAGCTTTCTTT. Translation gives CASSSQGNTEAFF.

Worth noting for this clone: Other nucleotide sequences from this sample produce the same CDR3. The rearrangement joins TRBV27 to TRBJ2-7; 7 bases align to TRBD1. The germline CDR1 and CDR2 sequences are MNHEY and SMNVEV (reference sequence). CDR3 length: 13 amino acids. V lost 6 bases and J lost 1; bases outside the gene matches: 3. CDR3 protein: CASRGTVSYEQYF. DNA of the CDR3: TGTGCCAGCAGGGGGACAGTTTCCTACGAGCAGTACTTC.

The chain uses TRBV9 and TRBJ2-5; 12 bases are shared with TRBD2. Germline lookup yields CDR1 SGDLS and CDR2 YYNGEE. The CDR3 contains 18 residues. Unmatched junction bases numbered 11, after V lost 3 bases and J lost 2 bases. The CDR3 is CASSESTSGGTPQETQYF. CDR3 nucleotide sequence: TGTGCCAGCAGCGAGAGTACTAGCGGGGGGACGCCTCAAGAGACCCAGTACTTC.

The V gene is TRBV7-8, the J gene TRBJ1-2, with D unclear. Germline lookup yields CDR1 SGHVS and CDR2 FQNEAQ. The V gene lost 5 bases and the J gene lost 3 bases, with 13 bases spanning the gap. The CDR3 is 14 residues long. CDR3 DNA: TGTGCCAGCAGCATCGACCCGGAGGACTATGGCTACACCTTC. It is translated as CASSIDPEDYGYTF.

The sample holds a few counts of this clone. The chain joins TRBV6-4 to TRBJ2-3; 12 positions agree with TRBD2. Germline V lookup: CDR1 MRHNA, CDR2 SNTAGT. This CDR3 region has 15 residues. After removal of 8 bases from V and 2 bases from J, the junction contained 5 bases not matched to a gene. The CDR3: CASSLAGGNTDTQYF. CDR3 in DNA: TGTGCCAGCTCTCTAGCGGGGGGGAACACAGATACGCAGTATTTT.

Comment on this clone: At one end, the junction sequence differs from germline, possibly due to a read error. The genes are TRBV7-7 and TRBJ2-1; TRBD2 agrees at 8 bases. This CDR3 has 15 residues. Germline lookup yields CDR1 SSHAT and CDR2 FNYEAQ (reference sequence). The CDR3: CASSLGSGDYNEQFF. Here the CDR3 DNA reads TGTGCTAGCAGCTTGGGTAGCGGGGACTACAATGAGCAGTTCTTC.

This sequence joins TRBV5-6 and TRBJ2-7, with D possibly matching TRBD1 (5 bases). Trimming removed 0 bases from V and 3 bases from J, with 7 bases in between. This CDR3 comprises 13 residues. Germline V lookup: CDR1 SGHDT, CDR2 YYEEEE. The CDR3 bases are TGTGCCAGCAGCTTGGACAGGAACTACGAGCAGTACTTC. Its translation is CASSLDRNYEQYF.

V and J are TRBV19 and TRBJ2-2, with 9 bases identical to TRBD1. Unmatched junction bases numbered 6, after V lost 6 bases and J lost 4 bases. The CDR3 runs 15 residues. The germline V gene has CDR1 LNHDA and CDR2 SQIVND (reference sequence). The CDR3 DNA sequence: TGTGCCAGTAGACAGGGGGCGGTTCGCACCGGGGAGCTGTTTTTT. Residues: CASRQGAVRTGELFF.

In its sample, this clone was seen once. This chain connects TRBV5-1 to TRBJ2-3, with TRBD1 identical over 7 bases. V shed 4 bases and J 3 bases; nucleotides not matched to a gene: 11. The germline CDR1 and CDR2 sequences are SGHRS and YFSETQ. The CDR3 has 16 residues. The CDR3 region is CASSPKQGTDTDTQYF. CDR3 sequence (DNA): TGCGCCAGCAGCCCAAAGCAAGGGACAGATACAGATACGCAGTATTTT.

The rearrangement uses TRBV10-3 and TRBJ2-3, with 10 bases aligning to TRBD2. With V trimmed by 2 bases and J by 6 bases, 2 bases remained unmatched. Germline V gene data show CDR1 as ENHRY and CDR2 as SYGVKD. CDR3 length: 14 amino acids. The CDR3 here is CAISEGTSEDTQYF. The CDR3 DNA reads TGTGCCATCAGTGAGGGGACTAGCGAGGATACGCAGTATTTT.